The sequence of this T cell receptor beta chain was determined in a study of cytomegalovirus exposure and HLA in healthy donors. Study details: Early release data held 85 million or so unique TCRs from HLA-typed donors. Study-wide points: Researchers catalogued around 150 TCR beta chains as cytomegalovirus-associated. In the analysis, some V segments, TRBV6-2 and TRBV6-3 included, were excluded as indistinguishable.

This clone was counted only a few times. The antigen remains undetermined. The CDR3 loop spans 14 amino acids. The germline V gene encodes CDR1 SGHNT and CDR2 YENEEA. The V gene lost 4 bases and the J gene lost 3 bases, with 13 bases spanning the gap. This PCR relied on a set of 60 Vbeta primers and 13 Jbeta primers. The protocol was immunoSEQ multiplex PCR, while the TCRdb copy is restricted to in-frame clones and leaves out a portion. This sample carries 150,000 to 200,000 clones, 75% of them seen once, and the ten largest clones take around 3%. The chain carries TRBV11-3 and TRBJ2-7; possible D gene TRBD1, 6 bases. This sequence was found in a woman between 45 and 60 years old in good health and CMV-seropositive. Sample: PBMCs. CDR3 in amino acids: CASSSGTNFYEQYF. The CDR3 coding sequence is TGTGCCAGCAGCTCCGGGACAAACTTCTACGAGCAGTACTTC. Supplemented by reference TRBV11-3 and TRBJ2-7, the full variable domain reads EAGVVQSPRYKIIEKKQPVAFWCNPISGHNTLYWYLQNLGQGPELLIRYENEEAVDDSQLPKDRFSAERLKGVDSTLKIQPAELGDSAVYLCASSSGTNFYEQYFGPGTRLTVT.